Below are 10 T cell receptor beta chains sequenced from a single sample in a study of blood T cell repertoires in COVID-19 (dated by TCRdb to the early 2020s). The library was obtained by the immunoSEQ multiplex PCR assay. TCRdb holds this immuneACCESS table with in-frame rearrangements only. Some clones are missing; in checked studies, unresolved V genes explain under half, and the rest has no known cause. The sample yields about 480,000 clones; roughly 88% were counted once. The biggest ten clones account for over 1.5% of the sample. Input material: PBMCs or T cells enriched from blood (not recorded which). These receptors all stem from a woman aged 40 to 50 who had recovered from COVID-19.

This chain links TRBV5-6 with TRBJ2-2; maybe TRBD1 (5 bases). The CDR3 has 15 residues. Per the germline V gene, CDR1 is SGHDT and CDR2 is YYEEEE. V lost 2 bases to trimming and J lost 0 bases, with 8 bases between them. CDR3 DNA: TGTGCCAGCAGCTTTCGACAGACGAACACCGGGGAGCTGTTTTTT. It specifies CASSFRQTNTGELFF.

The chain employs TRBV27 and TRBJ1-2, with a possible D match to TRBD1 (5 bases). This CDR3 region has 13 residues. The germline V gene has CDR1 MNHEY and CDR2 SMNVEV (reference sequence). V lost 2 bases and J lost 8, with 12 bases in between. The CDR3: CASSLLRGEGYTF. The CDR3 DNA follows: TGTGCCAGCAGTTTACTCCGGGGGGAGGGCTACACCTTC.

This clone was seen only a few times. This chain links TRBV5-1 with TRBJ1-5, with a tentative D call TRBD1 (5 bases). Looked up from germline, CDR1 is SGHRS and CDR2 is YFSETQ. The CDR3 sequence is 14 residues long. Trimming removed 2 bases from V and 4 bases from J, with 10 bases in between. CDR3 protein: CASSFDSLNQPQHF. Here the CDR3 DNA reads TGCGCCAGCAGCTTTGACAGTTTGAATCAGCCCCAGCATTTT.

J is TRBJ1-2 and V is TRBV19; D is perhaps TRBD1 (6 bases). CDR3 length equals 14 residues. The V gene's germline CDR1 is LNHDA and CDR2 SQIVND (reference sequence). Trimming stripped 5 bases from V and 4 bases from J, with 14 bases between. Here the CDR3 DNA reads TGTGCCAGTAGTCCTCCTGACAGGTTCTATGGCTACACCTTC. This sequence encodes CASSPPDRFYGYTF.

The V and J genes are TRBV2 and TRBJ1-5; the D gene is possibly TRBD1 (5 bases). The CDR3 extends over 14 amino acids. Trimming left V 4 bases short and J 6 bases short, with 13 bases between. Per germline, CDR1 SNHLY and CDR2 FYNNEI. CDR3 sequence (DNA): TGTGCCAGCAGTGTGGGAAGGGGAGGTCAGCCCCAGCATTTT. Translated: CASSVGRGGQPQHF.

This rearrangement joins TRBV5-4 to TRBJ1-2; D is unclear. Trimming took 0 bases from V and 4 from J, leaving 10 bases between them. The CDR3 covers 14 residues. CDR1 and CDR2 (germline): SGHNT, YYREEE (reference sequence). In nucleotides, the CDR3 is TGTGCCAGCAGCTTGGGTGGAGTTATCTATGGCTACACCTTC. Translation gives CASSLGGVIYGYTF.

The chain combines TRBV10-1 with TRBJ1-1, with D maybe TRBD1 (5 bases). The length of the CDR3 is 13 residues. V was clipped by 4 bases and J by 4 bases, with 10 bases between them. CDR1 WNHNN and CDR2 SYGVQD come from the germline V gene (reference sequence). The CDR3 region has the DNA TGCGCCAGCAGTGCTACAGGTTCCACTGAAGCTTTCTTT. This sequence encodes CASSATGSTEAFF.

The chain recombines TRBV7-2 with TRBJ2-1; D is ambiguous. V was cut by 1 base and J by 3 bases, with 10 bases left in between. Germline V lookup: CDR1 SGHTA, CDR2 FQGNSA. The CDR3 is 15 residues long. The DNA of the CDR3 is TGTGCCAGCAGCTTAGACGCTACCAACTACAATGAGCAGTTCTTC. The encoded protein is CASSLDATNYNEQFF.

The rearrangement joins TRBV7-9 to TRBJ2-3; TRBD1 is a possible D gene (6 bases). The CDR3 covers 15 residues. In germline, CDR1 is SEHNR, CDR2 FQNEAQ (reference sequence). V lost 5 bases and J lost 0, with 12 bases in between. Here the CDR3 reads CASSTGQPSTDTQYF. In DNA, the CDR3 is TGTGCCAGCAGCACTGGACAGCCGAGCACAGATACGCAGTATTTT.

The rearrangement uses TRBV18 and TRBJ1-4; D gene uncertain. Trimming left V 6 bases short and J 5 bases short, with 10 bases between. This CDR3 region has 13 residues. Germline V gene sequence: CDR1 KGHSH, CDR2 LQKENI. CDR3 DNA: TGTGCCAGCTCTCCTCTACAGAATGAAAAACTGTTTTTT. Amino acid sequence: CASSPLQNEKLFF. The whole variable domain, filled in from reference TRBV18 and TRBJ1-4, reads NAGVMQNPRHLVRRRGQEARLRCSPMKGHSHVYWYRQLPEEGLKFMVYLQKENIIDESGMPKERFSAEFPKEGPSILRIQQVVRGDSAAYFCASSPLQNEKLFFGSGTQLSVL.